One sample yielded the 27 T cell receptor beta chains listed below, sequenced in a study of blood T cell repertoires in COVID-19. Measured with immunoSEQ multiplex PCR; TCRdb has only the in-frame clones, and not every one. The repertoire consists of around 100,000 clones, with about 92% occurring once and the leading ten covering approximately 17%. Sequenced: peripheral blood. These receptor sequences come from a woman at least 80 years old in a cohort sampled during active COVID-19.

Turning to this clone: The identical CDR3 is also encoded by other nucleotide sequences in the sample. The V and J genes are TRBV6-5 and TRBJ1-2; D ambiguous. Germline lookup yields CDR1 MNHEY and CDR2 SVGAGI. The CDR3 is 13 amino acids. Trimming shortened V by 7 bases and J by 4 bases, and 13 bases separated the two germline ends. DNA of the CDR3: TGTGCCAGCACTAGGACCGGGATCTATGGCTACACCTTC. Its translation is CASTRTGIYGYTF.

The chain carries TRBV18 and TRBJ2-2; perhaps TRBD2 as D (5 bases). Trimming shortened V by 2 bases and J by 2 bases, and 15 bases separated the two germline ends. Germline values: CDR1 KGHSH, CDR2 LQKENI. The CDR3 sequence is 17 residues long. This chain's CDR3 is CASSPSGATRNTGELFF. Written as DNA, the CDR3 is TGTGCCAGCTCACCAAGCGGAGCCACTCGAAACACCGGGGAGCTGTTTTTT.

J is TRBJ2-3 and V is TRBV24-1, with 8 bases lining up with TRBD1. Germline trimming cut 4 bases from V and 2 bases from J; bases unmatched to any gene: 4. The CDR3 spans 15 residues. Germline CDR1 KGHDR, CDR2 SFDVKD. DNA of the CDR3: TGTGCCACCAGTGACTCCAGGGGGCCCACAGATACGCAGTATTTT. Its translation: CATSDSRGPTDTQYF.

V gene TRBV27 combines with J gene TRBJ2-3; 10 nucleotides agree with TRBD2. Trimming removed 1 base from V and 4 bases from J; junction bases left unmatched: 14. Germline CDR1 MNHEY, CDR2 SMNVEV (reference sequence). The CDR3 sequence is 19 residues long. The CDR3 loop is CASSLLSFPSGSRADTQYF. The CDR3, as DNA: TGTGCCAGCAGTTTATTAAGTTTTCCTAGCGGGAGCCGGGCAGATACGCAGTATTTT.

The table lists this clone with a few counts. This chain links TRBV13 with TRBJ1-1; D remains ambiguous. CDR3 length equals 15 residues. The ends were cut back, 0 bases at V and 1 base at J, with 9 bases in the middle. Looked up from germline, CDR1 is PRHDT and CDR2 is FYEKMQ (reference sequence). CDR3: CASSLGTNKNTEAFF. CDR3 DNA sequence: TGTGCCAGCAGCTTAGGGACAAACAAGAACACTGAAGCTTTCTTT.

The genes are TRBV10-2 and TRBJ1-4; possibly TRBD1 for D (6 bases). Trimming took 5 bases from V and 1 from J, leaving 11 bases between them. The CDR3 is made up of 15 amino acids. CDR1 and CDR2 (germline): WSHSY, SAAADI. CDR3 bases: TGCGCCAGCAGTTCCCAGGGACAAACTAATGAAAAACTGTTTTTT. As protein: CASSSQGQTNEKLFF.

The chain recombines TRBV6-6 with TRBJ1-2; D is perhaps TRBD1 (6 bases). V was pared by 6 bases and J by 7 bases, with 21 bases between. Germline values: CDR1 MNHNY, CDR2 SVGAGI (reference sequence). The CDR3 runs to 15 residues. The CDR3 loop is CASRRHQGFEGGYTF. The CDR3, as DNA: TGTGCCAGCAGGCGCCACCAGGGGTTCGAGGGTGGCTACACCTTC.

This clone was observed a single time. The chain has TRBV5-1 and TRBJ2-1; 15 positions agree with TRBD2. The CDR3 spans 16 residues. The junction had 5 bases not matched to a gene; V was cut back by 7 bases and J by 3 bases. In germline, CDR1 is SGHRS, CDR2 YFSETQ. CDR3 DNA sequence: TGCGCCAGCGCCCCGGGACTAGCGGGGGGCTACAATGAGCAGTTCTTC. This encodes CASAPGLAGGYNEQFF. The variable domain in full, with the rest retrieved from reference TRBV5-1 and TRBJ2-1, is KAGVTQTPRYLIKTRGQQVTLSCSPISGHRSVSWYQQTPGQGLQFLFEYFSETQRNKGNFPGRFSGRQFSNSRSEMNVSTLELGDSALYLCASAPGLAGGYNEQFFGPGTRLTVL.

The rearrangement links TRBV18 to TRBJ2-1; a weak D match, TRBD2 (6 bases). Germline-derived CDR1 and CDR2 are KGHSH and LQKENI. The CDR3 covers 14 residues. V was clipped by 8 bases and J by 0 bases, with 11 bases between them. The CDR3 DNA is TGTGCCAGCCGCGGGGCTACCTCCTACAATGAGCAGTTCTTC. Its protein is CASRGATSYNEQFF.

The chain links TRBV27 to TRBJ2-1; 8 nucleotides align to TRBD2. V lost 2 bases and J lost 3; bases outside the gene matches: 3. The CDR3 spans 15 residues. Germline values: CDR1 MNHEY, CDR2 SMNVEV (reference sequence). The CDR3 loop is CASSLAGGLYNEQFF. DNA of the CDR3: TGTGCCAGCAGTTTAGCGGGAGGTCTCTACAATGAGCAGTTCTTC.

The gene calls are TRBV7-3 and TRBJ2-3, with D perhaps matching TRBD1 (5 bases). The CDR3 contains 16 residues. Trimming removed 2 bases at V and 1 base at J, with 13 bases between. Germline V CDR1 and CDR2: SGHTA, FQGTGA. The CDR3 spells CASSLAPGKGTDTQYF. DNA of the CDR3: TGTGCCAGCAGCTTAGCACCAGGGAAAGGCACAGATACGCAGTATTTT.

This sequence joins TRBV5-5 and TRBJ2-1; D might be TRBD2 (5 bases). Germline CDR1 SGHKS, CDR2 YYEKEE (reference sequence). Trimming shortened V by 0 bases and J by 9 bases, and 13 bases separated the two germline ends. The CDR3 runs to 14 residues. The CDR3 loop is CASSLGGSWAEQFF. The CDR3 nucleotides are TGTGCCAGCAGCTTGGGTGGGAGCTGGGCTGAGCAGTTCTTC.

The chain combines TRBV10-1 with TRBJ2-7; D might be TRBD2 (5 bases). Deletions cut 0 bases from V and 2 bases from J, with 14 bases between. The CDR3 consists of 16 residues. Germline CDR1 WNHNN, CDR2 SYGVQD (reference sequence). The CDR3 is CASSESTGNLPYEQYF. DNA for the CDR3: TGCGCCAGCAGTGAGTCGACCGGGAACTTACCCTACGAGCAGTACTTC.

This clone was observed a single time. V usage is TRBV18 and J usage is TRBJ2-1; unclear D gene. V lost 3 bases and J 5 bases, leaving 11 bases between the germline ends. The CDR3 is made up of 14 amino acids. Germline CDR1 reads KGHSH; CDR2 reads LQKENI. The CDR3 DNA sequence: TGTGCCAGCTCACCTGGGCTCCAAAACAATGAGCAGTTCTTC. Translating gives CASSPGLQNNEQFF.

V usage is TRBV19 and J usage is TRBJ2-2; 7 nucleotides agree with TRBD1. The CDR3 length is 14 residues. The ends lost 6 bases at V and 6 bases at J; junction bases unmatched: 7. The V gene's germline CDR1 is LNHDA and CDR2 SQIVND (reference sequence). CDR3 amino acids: CASSTTGFAGELFF. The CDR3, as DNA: TGTGCCAGTAGCACGACAGGGTTCGCCGGGGAGCTGTTTTTT.

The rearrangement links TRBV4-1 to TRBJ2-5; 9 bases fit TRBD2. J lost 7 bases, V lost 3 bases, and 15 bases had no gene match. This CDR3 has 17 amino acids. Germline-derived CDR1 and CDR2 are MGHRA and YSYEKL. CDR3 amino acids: CASSQDRAGGPVGTQYF. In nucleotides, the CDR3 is TGCGCCAGCAGCCAGGACCGGGCGGGGGGGCCTGTTGGGACCCAGTACTTC.

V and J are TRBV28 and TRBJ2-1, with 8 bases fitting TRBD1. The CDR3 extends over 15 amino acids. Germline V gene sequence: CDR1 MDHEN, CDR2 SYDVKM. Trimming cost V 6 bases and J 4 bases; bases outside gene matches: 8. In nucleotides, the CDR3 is TGTGCCAGCAGAGGAGGGACAGGCTATTACAATGAGCAGTTCTTC. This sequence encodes CASRGGTGYYNEQFF.

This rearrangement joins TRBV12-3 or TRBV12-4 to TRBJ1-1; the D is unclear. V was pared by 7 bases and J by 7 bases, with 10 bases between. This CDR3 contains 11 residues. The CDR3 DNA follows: TGTGCCAGCACCCCCCGGTTTGAAGCTTTCTTT. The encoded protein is CASTPRFEAFF.

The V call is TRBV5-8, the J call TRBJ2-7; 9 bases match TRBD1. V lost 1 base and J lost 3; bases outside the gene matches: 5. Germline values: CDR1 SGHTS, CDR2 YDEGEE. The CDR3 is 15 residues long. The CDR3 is CASSLRGQGYYEQYF. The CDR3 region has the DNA TGTGCCAGCAGCTTGAGGGGACAGGGCTACTACGAGCAGTACTTC.

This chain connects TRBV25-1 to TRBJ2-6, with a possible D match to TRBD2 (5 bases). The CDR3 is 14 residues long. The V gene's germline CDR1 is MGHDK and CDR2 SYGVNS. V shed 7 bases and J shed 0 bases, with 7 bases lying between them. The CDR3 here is CASTRGSGANVLTF. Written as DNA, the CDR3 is TGTGCCAGCACTCGGGGCTCTGGGGCCAACGTCCTGACTTTC.

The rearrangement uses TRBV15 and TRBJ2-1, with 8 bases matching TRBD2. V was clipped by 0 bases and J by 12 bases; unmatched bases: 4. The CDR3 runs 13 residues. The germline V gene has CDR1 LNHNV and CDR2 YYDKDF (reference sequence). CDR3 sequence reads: CATSRDYLAGQFF. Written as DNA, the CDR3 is TGTGCCACCAGCAGAGATTACCTAGCGGGGCAGTTCTTC.

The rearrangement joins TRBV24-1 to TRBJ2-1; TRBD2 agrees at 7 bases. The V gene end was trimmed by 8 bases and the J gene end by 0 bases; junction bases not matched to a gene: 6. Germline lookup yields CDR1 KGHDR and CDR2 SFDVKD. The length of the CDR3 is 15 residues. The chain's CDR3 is CATTGGSSSYNEQFF. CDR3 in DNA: TGTGCCACCACGGGGGGATCTAGCTCCTACAATGAGCAGTTCTTC.

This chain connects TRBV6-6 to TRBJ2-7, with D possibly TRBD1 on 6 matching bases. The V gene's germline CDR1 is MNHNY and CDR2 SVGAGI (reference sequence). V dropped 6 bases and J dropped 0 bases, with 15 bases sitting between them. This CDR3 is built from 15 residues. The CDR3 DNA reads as TGTGCCAGCAGGACGGGGCAGGGGCTCTCCTACGAGCAGTACTTC. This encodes CASRTGQGLSYEQYF.

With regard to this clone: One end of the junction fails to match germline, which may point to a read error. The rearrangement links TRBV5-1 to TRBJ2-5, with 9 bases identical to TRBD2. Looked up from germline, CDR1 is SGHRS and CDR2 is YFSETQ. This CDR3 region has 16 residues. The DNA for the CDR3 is TGCGCCAGCAGCCAAGGTGTAGCGGGGGCCCAAGAGGCCCAGTACTTC. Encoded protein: CASSQGVAGAQEAQYF.

The CDR3 region has the DNA TGTGCCAGCAGTTTAGCAAGGGACTTACACTACAATGAGCAGTTCTTC. Translated: CASSLARDLHYNEQFF. This chain uses TRBV27 with TRBJ2-1; a weak D match, TRBD2 (6 bases). Trimming cost V 2 bases and J 3 bases, with 14 bases left between them. The CDR3 covers 16 residues. Germline CDR1 is MNHEY and CDR2 is SMNVEV (reference sequence).

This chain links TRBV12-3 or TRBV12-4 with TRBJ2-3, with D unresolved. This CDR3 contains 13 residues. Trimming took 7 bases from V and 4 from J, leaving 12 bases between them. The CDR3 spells CASKTSAADTQYF. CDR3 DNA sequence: TGTGCCAGCAAGACCTCCGCGGCAGATACGCAGTATTTT.

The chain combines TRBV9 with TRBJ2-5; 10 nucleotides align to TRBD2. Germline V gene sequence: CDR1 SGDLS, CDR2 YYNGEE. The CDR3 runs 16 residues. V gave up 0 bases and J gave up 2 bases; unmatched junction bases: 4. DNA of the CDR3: TGTGCCAGCAGCGTAGGTAGTAGCGGGAGGCAAGAGACCCAGTACTTC. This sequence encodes CASSVGSSGRQETQYF.